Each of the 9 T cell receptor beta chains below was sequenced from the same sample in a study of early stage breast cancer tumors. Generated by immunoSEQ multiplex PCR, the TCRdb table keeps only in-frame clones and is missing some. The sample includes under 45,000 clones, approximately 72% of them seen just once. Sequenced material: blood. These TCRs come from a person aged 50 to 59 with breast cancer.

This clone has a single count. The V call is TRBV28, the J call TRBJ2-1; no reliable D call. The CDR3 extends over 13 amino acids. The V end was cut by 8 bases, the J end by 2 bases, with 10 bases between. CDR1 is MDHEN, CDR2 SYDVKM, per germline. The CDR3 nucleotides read TGTGCCAGCGCGAGAGCCACCTACAATGAGCAGTTCTTC. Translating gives CASARATYNEQFF.

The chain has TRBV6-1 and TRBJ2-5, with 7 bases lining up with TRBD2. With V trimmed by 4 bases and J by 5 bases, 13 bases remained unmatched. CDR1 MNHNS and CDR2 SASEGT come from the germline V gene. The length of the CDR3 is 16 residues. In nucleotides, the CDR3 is TGTGCCAGCAGTGCCACGGGGGGTTTCGGAGTGGAGACCCAGTACTTC. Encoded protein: CASSATGGFGVETQYF.

CDR3 amino acids: CASSIARTGVYTGELFF. As DNA, the CDR3 is TGTGCCAGTAGTATAGCTCGGACAGGGGTTTACACCGGGGAGCTGTTTTTT. The rearrangement joins TRBV19 to TRBJ2-2; 9 bases are shared with TRBD1. In germline, CDR1 is LNHDA, CDR2 SQIVND (reference sequence). Losses at the gene ends were 1 base for V and 3 bases for J; bases not matched to a gene: 6. CDR3 size: 17 residues.

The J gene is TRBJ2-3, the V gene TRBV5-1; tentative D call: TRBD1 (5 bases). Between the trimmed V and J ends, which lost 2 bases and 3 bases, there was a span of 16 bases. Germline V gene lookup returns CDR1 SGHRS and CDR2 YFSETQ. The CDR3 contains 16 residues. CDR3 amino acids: CASSLGAQGATDTQYF. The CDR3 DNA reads TGCGCCAGCAGCTTAGGCGCTCAGGGCGCGACAGATACGCAGTATTTT.

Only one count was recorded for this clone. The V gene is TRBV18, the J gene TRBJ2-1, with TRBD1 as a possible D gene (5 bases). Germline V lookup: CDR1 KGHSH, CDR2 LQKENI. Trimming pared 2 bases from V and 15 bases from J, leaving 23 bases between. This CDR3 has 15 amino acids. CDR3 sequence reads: CASSPVSLDKGLGFF. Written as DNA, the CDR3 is TGTGCCAGCTCACCAGTGTCCCTGGACAAAGGTTTGGGGTTCTTC.

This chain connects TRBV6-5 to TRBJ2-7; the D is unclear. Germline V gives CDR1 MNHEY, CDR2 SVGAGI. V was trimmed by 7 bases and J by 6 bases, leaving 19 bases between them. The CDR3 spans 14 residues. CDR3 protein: CASKPLQSTSEQYF. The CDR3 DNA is TGTGCCAGCAAACCTCTACAGTCCACCTCCGAGCAGTACTTC.

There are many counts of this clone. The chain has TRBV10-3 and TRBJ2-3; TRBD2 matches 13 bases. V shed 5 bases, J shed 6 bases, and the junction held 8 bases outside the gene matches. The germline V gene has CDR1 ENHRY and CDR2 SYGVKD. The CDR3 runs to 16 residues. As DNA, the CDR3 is TGTGCCATCAGTACTAGCGGGGGGGGAATTCGGGATACGCAGTATTTT. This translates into CAISTSGGGIRDTQYF.

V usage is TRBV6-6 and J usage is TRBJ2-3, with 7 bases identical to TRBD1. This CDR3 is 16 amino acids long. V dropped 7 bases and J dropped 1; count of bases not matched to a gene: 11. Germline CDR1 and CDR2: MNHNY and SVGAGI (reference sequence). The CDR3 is CASTQLQGLGTDTQYF. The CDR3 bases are TGTGCCAGCACCCAACTACAGGGGTTAGGCACAGATACGCAGTATTTT.

The CDR3 DNA follows: TGTGCCAGCAGTTACCGGCGGGAGGCTGCGCAGTATTTT. Translation: CASSYRREAAQYF. The J gene is TRBJ2-3, the V gene TRBV6-6, with 8 bases aligning to TRBD2. The CDR3 runs to 13 residues. Germline trimming cut 2 bases from V and 10 bases from J; bases unmatched to any gene: 5. Germline CDR1 reads MNHNY; CDR2 reads SVGAGI (reference sequence).